One and the same sample provided the 27 T cell receptor beta chains below, sequenced in a study of blood T cell repertoires in COVID-19 (dated by TCRdb to about 2020). Library prep was done by the immunoSEQ multiplex PCR assay. Here the immuneACCESS table is served through TCRdb, limited to in-frame sequences with V and J called. Missing clones are a known gap in these copies; in checked studies unresolved V genes cover under half, and the rest lacks a known reason. This sample holds 35,000 to 50,000 clones; around 85% were observed only once. Over 3.5% of the sample goes to the ten largest clones. Sequencing was done on a sample of peripheral blood. Source of these receptors: a man aged 55 to 69 with acute or convalescent COVID-19.

This sequence joins TRBV29-1 and TRBJ2-1, with 8 bases aligning to TRBD2. Trimming took 0 bases from V and 1 from J; bases not matched to a gene: 5. The CDR3 is 16 residues long. CDR1 is SQVTM, CDR2 ANQGSEA, per germline. The CDR3 region is CSVEDRGGLSYNEQFF. In nucleotides, the CDR3 is TGCAGCGTTGAAGATCGGGGGGGATTATCCTACAATGAGCAGTTCTTC.

The chain has TRBV5-1 and TRBJ2-5; 8 bases are a match to TRBD2. Germline lookup yields CDR1 SGHRS and CDR2 YFSETQ. The CDR3 totals 15 residues. J was trimmed by 5 bases and V by 0 bases; bases with no gene match: 6. The CDR3 sequence is CASSLAGTSSETQYF. DNA of the CDR3: TGCGCCAGCAGCTTGGCCGGGACTAGTTCGGAGACCCAGTACTTC. The entire variable domain, with the rest obtained from reference TRBV5-1 and TRBJ2-5, is as follows: KAGVTQTPRYLIKTRGQQVTLSCSPISGHRSVSWYQQTPGQGLQFLFEYFSETQRNKGNFPGRFSGRQFSNSRSEMNVSTLELGDSALYLCASSLAGTSSETQYFGPGTRLLVL.

The genes are TRBV7-3 and TRBJ2-1, with a tentative D call TRBD2 (7 bases). The V end was cut by 2 bases, the J end by 6 bases, with 14 bases between. The CDR3 loop spans 15 amino acids. Germline CDR1 and CDR2: SGHTA and FQGTGA. The CDR3 DNA follows: TGTGCCAGCAGCTTACTCGCGGGGGCTATCAATGAGCAGTTCTTC. Protein sequence: CASSLLAGAINEQFF.

This chain links TRBV18 with TRBJ2-7; 9 nucleotides line up with TRBD1. Germline V lookup: CDR1 KGHSH, CDR2 LQKENI. CDR3 size: 15 residues. Trimming at V came to 2 bases and at J to 3 bases, leaving 5 bases not matched to a gene. CDR3 protein: CASSPRTGAVYEQYF. CDR3 DNA sequence: TGTGCCAGCTCACCAAGGACAGGGGCTGTCTACGAGCAGTACTTC.

This clone appeared a single time. V and J are TRBV28 and TRBJ1-5, with D unclear. CDR1 MDHEN and CDR2 SYDVKM come from the germline V gene. CDR3 length equals 14 residues. Trimming took off 7 bases at V and 5 bases at J, with 15 bases between the two ends. The CDR3 is CASTPTGGHQPQHF. CDR3 nucleotide sequence: TGTGCCAGCACCCCTACGGGAGGGCATCAGCCCCAGCATTTT.

This clone has a handful of counts. The chain has TRBV28 and TRBJ2-7, with 11 bases identical to TRBD2. The ends lost 6 bases at V and 4 bases at J; junction bases unmatched: 5. The CDR3 runs 14 residues. The germline CDR1 and CDR2 sequences are MDHEN and SYDVKM. For the CDR3, the DNA is TGTGCCAGCAGCACTACTAGCGGGAGTTACGAGCAGTACTTC. Protein product: CASSTTSGSYEQYF.

This sequence joins TRBV6-6 and TRBJ1-1, with 7 bases fitting TRBD1. V shed 4 bases and J 0 bases; nucleotides not matched to a gene: 5. Germline assignment: CDR1 MNHNY and CDR2 SVGAGI (reference sequence). CDR3 length: 15 amino acids. The CDR3 DNA follows: TGTGCCAGCAGTTCCACGGACAGGATGAACACTGAAGCTTTCTTT. This translates into CASSSTDRMNTEAFF.

This sequence joins TRBV5-6 and TRBJ1-2, with D perhaps matching TRBD1 (5 bases). V lost 1 base, J lost 3 bases, and 13 bases lay in between. CDR3 length: 15 residues. Germline lookup yields CDR1 SGHDT and CDR2 YYEEEE. Here the CDR3 DNA reads TGTGCCAGCAGCTTGCAGGGATGGGGTGACTATGGCTACACCTTC. Its protein is CASSLQGWGDYGYTF.

DNA for the CDR3: TGTGCCAGTAGTAAAGCGACAGGGCGGGGAGAAAAACTGTTTTTT. Translation gives CASSKATGRGEKLFF. The chain has TRBV19 and TRBJ1-4, with 7 nucleotides matching TRBD1. The CDR3 is 15 amino acids. V dropped 4 bases and J dropped 8; count of bases not matched to a gene: 10. Germline lookup yields CDR1 LNHDA and CDR2 SQIVND (reference sequence).

This clone was counted between two and nine times. The rearrangement uses TRBV7-2 and TRBJ2-7; D possibly corresponds to TRBD2 (5 bases). This CDR3 is 13 amino acids long. V was trimmed by 6 bases and J by 6 bases, leaving 15 bases between them. CDR1 is SGHTA, CDR2 FQGNSA, per germline. The CDR3 bases are TGTGCCAGCAGACTTACCGCTAGCACCGAGCAGTACTTC. Its protein is CASRLTASTEQYF.

The V and J genes are TRBV3-1 (or the pseudogene TRBV3-2) and TRBJ1-3; a weak D match, TRBD1 (6 bases). CDR3 length equals 14 residues. Germline V lookup: CDR1 LGHDT, CDR2 YNNKEL (reference sequence). V lost 4 bases and J 4 bases, leaving 11 bases between the germline ends. This CDR3 reads CASSPTGGGNTIYF. The DNA of the CDR3 is TGTGCCAGCAGCCCCACGGGGGGCGGAAACACCATATATTTT.

The genes are TRBV7-9 and TRBJ1-2; no firm D call. V was pared by 7 bases and J by 8 bases, with 17 bases between. Germline CDR1 SEHNR, CDR2 FQNEAQ (reference sequence). The CDR3 covers 13 residues. CDR3 nucleotides: TGTGCCAGCACCCGCCCGGGAGGTGGCGGCTACACCTTC. Its translation is CASTRPGGGGYTF.

The J gene is TRBJ1-2, the V gene TRBV5-1; D gene ambiguous. Trimming stripped 4 bases from V and 0 bases from J, with 7 bases between. This CDR3 spans 13 amino acids. Germline-derived CDR1 and CDR2 are SGHRS and YFSETQ. This chain's CDR3 is CASSETANYGYTF. The CDR3 nucleotides are TGCGCCAGCAGCGAAACAGCTAACTATGGCTACACCTTC.

This clone appeared a single time. The chain carries TRBV30 and TRBJ1-5; 7 bases are shared with TRBD1. Germline V CDR1 and CDR2: GTSNPN, SVGIG (reference sequence). The trim removed 4 bases at V and 0 bases at J, leaving 3 bases unmatched. The CDR3 has 14 residues. In DNA form, the CDR3 reads TGTGCCTGGAACGACAGGGATAGCAATCAGCCCCAGCATTTT. Amino acid sequence: CAWNDRDSNQPQHF. Complete variable domain (other parts from reference TRBV30 and TRBJ1-5): SQTIHQWPATLVQPVGSPLSLECTVEGTSNPNLYWYRQAAGRGLQLLFYSVGIGQISSEVPQNLSASRPQDRQFILSSKKLLLSDSGFYLCAWNDRDSNQPQHFGDGTRLSIL.

CDR3 region: CASSSGTGYTEAFF. The CDR3 DNA follows: TGCGCCAGCAGCTCCGGGACAGGGTATACTGAAGCTTTCTTT. This chain uses TRBV5-1 with TRBJ1-1, with 9 bases that match TRBD1. Germline V lookup: CDR1 SGHRS, CDR2 YFSETQ. CDR3 size: 14 residues. V was clipped by 3 bases and J by 5 bases; unmatched bases: 5.

V gene TRBV30 combines with J gene TRBJ2-3, with a weak D call TRBD1 (5 bases). With 2 bases removed from V and 4 bases from J, the gap between germline ends came to 16 bases. Germline assignment: CDR1 GTSNPN and CDR2 SVGIG (reference sequence). This CDR3 region has 15 residues. CDR3 nucleotide sequence: TGTGCCTGGAGTTCCCACAGGTGGAAAGCAGATACGCAGTATTTT. Residues: CAWSSHRWKADTQYF.

This clone was observed a few times. This chain joins TRBV6-6 and TRBJ1-5; D perhaps matches TRBD1 (6 bases). The CDR3 length is 15 residues. V lost 4 bases and J 5 bases, leaving 15 bases between the germline ends. Germline-derived CDR1 and CDR2 are MNHNY and SVGAGI (reference sequence). The CDR3 loop reads CASSLNRARDQPQHF. CDR3 DNA: TGTGCCAGCAGTTTGAACAGGGCCCGCGATCAGCCCCAGCATTTT.

The chain combines TRBV5-1 with TRBJ2-5; 10 nucleotides line up with TRBD2. The CDR3 runs 17 residues. V lost 0 bases, J lost 5 bases, and 10 bases stayed unmatched. Per germline, CDR1 SGHRS and CDR2 YFSETQ. The CDR3 DNA sequence: TGCGCCAGCAGCTTGGAGGGGCGAGCGGGAGGGGTCGAGACCCAGTACTTC. This gives the protein CASSLEGRAGGVETQYF.

This chain links TRBV5-6 with TRBJ1-3, with no clear D. The length of the CDR3 is 16 residues. The germline CDR1 and CDR2 sequences are SGHDT and YYEEEE. V lost 6 bases and J 1 base, leaving 17 bases between the germline ends. The CDR3 reads CASTAQQESSGNTIYF. The CDR3 DNA reads TGTGCCAGCACCGCCCAGCAGGAATCATCTGGAAACACCATATATTTT.

The chain links TRBV5-1 to TRBJ2-2; tentative D call: TRBD1 (6 bases). Germline V gene lookup returns CDR1 SGHRS and CDR2 YFSETQ. The V gene lost 4 bases and the J gene lost 1 base, with 14 bases spanning the gap. This CDR3 is 16 amino acids long. CDR3 amino acids: CASSIQGGRNTGELFF. CDR3 bases: TGCGCCAGCAGCATACAGGGTGGAAGGAACACCGGGGAGCTGTTTTTT.

The gene calls are TRBV18 and TRBJ2-1; TRBD2 aligns across 9 bases. CDR3 size: 18 residues. Germline assignment: CDR1 KGHSH and CDR2 LQKENI. Trimming removed 0 bases from V and 6 bases from J; junction bases left unmatched: 12. CDR3 residues: CASSPPRVAGDRGNEQFF. The CDR3 DNA sequence: TGTGCCAGCTCACCACCGCGGGTAGCGGGAGACCGCGGCAATGAGCAGTTCTTC.

The chain is built from TRBV7-8 and TRBJ2-7; weak D call: TRBD2 (6 bases). The CDR3 spans 16 residues. Deletions cut 6 bases from V and 0 bases from J, with 18 bases between. Germline assignment: CDR1 SGHVS and CDR2 FQNEAQ. CDR3 sequence: CASSVRGGGPSYEQYF. CDR3 bases: TGTGCCAGCAGTGTCCGCGGAGGAGGGCCCTCCTACGAGCAGTACTTC.

CDR3: CASSTRNRASPLHF. Written as DNA, the CDR3 is TGTGCCAGTAGTACGAGAAACAGGGCTTCACCCCTCCACTTT. V gene TRBV19 combines with J gene TRBJ1-6; possibly TRBD1 for D (6 bases). Germline loops: CDR1 LNHDA, CDR2 SQIVND (reference sequence). CDR3 length: 14 amino acids. Trimming left V 4 bases short and J 9 bases short, with 13 bases between.

The rearrangement links TRBV5-1 to TRBJ2-2; TRBD2 matches at 10 bases. The germline gives CDR1 SGHRS, CDR2 YFSETQ. This CDR3 has 18 residues. Trimming at V came to 4 bases and at J to 4 bases, leaving 13 bases not matched to a gene. CDR3 amino acids: CASSGGSGGKVLTGELFF. CDR3 coding DNA: TGCGCCAGCAGCGGAGGTAGCGGGGGGAAAGTCCTCACCGGGGAGCTGTTTTTT.

The chain uses TRBV10-1 and TRBJ1-1; D perhaps matches TRBD1 (6 bases). Germline CDR1 WNHNN, CDR2 SYGVQD (reference sequence). The V end lost 6 bases, the J end lost 2 bases, and 13 bases lay between the germline ends. CDR3 size: 14 residues. The CDR3 here is CASSLGQTNTEAFF. CDR3 bases: TGCGCCAGCAGCTTAGGACAGACAAACACTGAAGCTTTCTTT.

This chain joins TRBV9 and TRBJ1-2, with D perhaps TRBD1 (5 bases). Trimming stripped 3 bases from V and 10 bases from J, with 10 bases between. The CDR3 has 11 residues. Germline values: CDR1 SGDLS, CDR2 YYNGEE. The CDR3 sequence is CASSEDGAYTF. In DNA form, the CDR3 reads TGTGCCAGCAGCGAGGATGGGGCCTACACCTTC.

This chain connects TRBV6-2 or TRBV6-3 to TRBJ2-2; 7 positions match TRBD1. Germline CDR1 MNHEY, CDR2 SVGEGT. The V gene end was trimmed by 0 bases and the J gene end by 5 bases; junction bases not matched to a gene: 12. The length of the CDR3 is 18 residues. The chain's CDR3 is CASSYSHLLTGLTGELFF. The CDR3 DNA reads TGTGCCAGCAGTTACTCCCATCTACTGACAGGGCTGACCGGGGAGCTGTTTTTT.